This T cell receptor (beta chain) was found in a study of cytomegalovirus exposure and HLA in healthy donors. The repertoire was sequenced with immunoSEQ multiplex PCR; TCRdb's copy has only in-frame clones and lacks some. The sample holds 100,000 or so clones, roughly 95% seen once. The germline gives CDR1 GTSNPN, CDR2 SVGIG (reference sequence). CDR3 length: 15 residues. Trimming pared 3 bases from V and 1 base from J, leaving 14 bases between. The sample comprised PBMCs. This chain links TRBV30 with TRBJ2-3; the D gene is possibly TRBD2 (5 bases). The receptor was isolated from a woman between 18 and 29 years old in good health and CMV-seronegative. The CDR3, as DNA: TGTGCCTGGAGCGATGAGGGCCGGGGCACAGATACGCAGTATTTT. Translated, it gives CAWSDEGRGTDTQYF.